This TCR beta chain was identified during a study of OX40 agonist ivuxolimab in advanced cancers. Method: immunoSEQ multiplex PCR; TCRdb's copy keeps in-frame clones and lacks some. The data show around 15,000 clones, 80% to 90% seen once. This TCR was recovered from an adult with an advanced solid tumor such as melanoma, head and neck, liver or kidney cancer. This specimen was CD4+ or CD8+ T cells sorted from blood, taken in a trial of the OX40 agonist ivuxolimab.

CDR3 sequence reads: CASSLRLAGDFGELFF. DNA for the CDR3: TGTGCCAGCAGCCTCCGACTAGCGGGAGATTTCGGGGAGCTGTTTTTT. The chain has TRBV7-6 and TRBJ2-2, with 12 bases aligning to TRBD2. This CDR3 region has 16 residues. The germline gives CDR1 SGHVS, CDR2 FNYEAQ. Trimming cost V 5 bases and J 7 bases; bases outside gene matches: 8.